The 10 T cell receptor beta chains given below trace back to one sample, sequenced in a study of blood T cell repertoires in COVID-19. Produced via immunoSEQ multiplex PCR; TCRdb's table is partial and in-frame only. The sample lists about 330,000 clones, 80% to 90% occurring once. Sequencing was done on a sample of peripheral blood. Source of these receptors: a man aged 30 to 45 with COVID-19, enrolled during active disease.

The CDR3 spells CASSPRAFNQPQHF. CDR3 bases: TGTGCCAGCAGCCCCAGGGCCTTTAATCAGCCCCAGCATTTT. The chain carries TRBV5-8 and TRBJ1-5, with D tentatively TRBD1 (5 bases). Germline lookup yields CDR1 SGHTS and CDR2 YDEGEE. CDR3 length: 14 residues. V dropped 4 bases and J dropped 4 bases, with 12 bases sitting between them.

The chain carries TRBV6-6 and TRBJ1-1; TRBD1 matches at 7 bases. The CDR3 spans 14 residues. Losses at the gene ends were 5 bases for V and 6 bases for J; bases not matched to a gene: 9. The germline V gene encodes CDR1 MNHNY and CDR2 SVGAGI (reference sequence). The CDR3 is CASSRQGGRAEAFF. The CDR3 DNA sequence: TGTGCCAGCAGTCGACAGGGAGGAAGAGCTGAAGCTTTCTTT.

The rearrangement links TRBV19 to TRBJ2-1, with 13 nucleotides matching TRBD2. V was pared by 7 bases and J by 0 bases, with 12 bases of the junction left unmatched. This CDR3 has 19 residues. Germline V lookup: CDR1 LNHDA, CDR2 SQIVND (reference sequence). The CDR3 DNA is TGTGCCAGTATGGGATGGACTAGCGGGAGCGAGAGCTCCTACAATGAGCAGTTCTTC. Protein product: CASMGWTSGSESSYNEQFF.

This clone was picked up a small number of times. J is TRBJ2-5 and V is TRBV11-3; D remains unclear. This CDR3 has 12 residues. Trimming took 2 bases from V and 7 from J, leaving 8 bases between them. Germline CDR1 reads SGHNT; CDR2 reads YENEEA. This chain's CDR3 is CASSLSSGTQYF. DNA for the CDR3: TGTGCCAGCAGCTTATCATCGGGGACCCAGTACTTC. Looking up the rest from reference TRBV11-3 and TRBJ2-5 gives the full variable domain: EAGVVQSPRYKIIEKKQPVAFWCNPISGHNTLYWYLQNLGQGPELLIRYENEEAVDDSQLPKDRFSAERLKGVDSTLKIQPAELGDSAVYLCASSLSSGTQYFGPGTRLLVL.

The chain is built from TRBV19 and TRBJ2-1; 9 bases agree with TRBD2. Germline assignment: CDR1 LNHDA and CDR2 SQIVND (reference sequence). J was trimmed by 6 bases and V by 6 bases; bases with no gene match: 9. CDR3 length: 15 amino acids. CDR3 bases: TGTGCCAGTAGAAAGGGTAGCGGGAGCACCAATGAGCAGTTCTTC. Translated: CASRKGSGSTNEQFF.

The CDR3 coding sequence is TGTGCCAGTAGTATAGCAAGCGGGGAAGATTACTACGAGCAGTACTTC. Encoded protein: CASSIASGEDYYEQYF. The rearrangement links TRBV19 to TRBJ2-7; the match to TRBD2 covers 7 bases. CDR3 length equals 16 residues. Germline V gives CDR1 LNHDA, CDR2 SQIVND (reference sequence). Unmatched junction bases numbered 9, after V lost 1 base and J lost 3 bases.

The gene calls are TRBV11-2 and TRBJ2-7, with D unclear. The CDR3 has 15 amino acids. The germline V gene has CDR1 SGHAT and CDR2 FQNNGV. V shed 0 bases and J shed 1 base, with 10 bases lying between them. CDR3 in amino acids: CASSLDLVRSYEQYF. CDR3 nucleotides: TGTGCCAGCAGCTTAGATCTGGTCAGGTCCTACGAGCAGTACTTC.

As regards this clone: Distinct nucleotide sequences in the sample also encode this CDR3. This chain links TRBV24-1 with TRBJ2-7, with 8 bases fitting TRBD1. This CDR3 has 13 amino acids. After removal of 3 bases from V and 4 bases from J, the junction contained 1 base not matched to a gene. In germline, CDR1 is KGHDR, CDR2 SFDVKD. CDR3 amino acids: CATSDRQGYEQYF. CDR3 nucleotides: TGTGCCACCAGTGATAGACAGGGGTACGAGCAGTACTTC.

The chain has TRBV11-2 and TRBJ2-3, with a tentative D call TRBD2 (6 bases). CDR3 length: 15 amino acids. V dropped 7 bases and J dropped 2 bases, with 16 bases sitting between them. The V gene's germline CDR1 is SGHAT and CDR2 FQNNGV. The CDR3 DNA sequence: TGTGCCAGCAAACGATGGAGGGCCCCCACAGATACGCAGTATTTT. Its protein is CASKRWRAPTDTQYF.

The chain joins TRBV9 to TRBJ1-3; possible D gene TRBD1, 6 bases. The CDR3 runs to 15 residues. Trimming stripped 0 bases from V and 0 bases from J, with 7 bases between. Germline V gene lookup returns CDR1 SGDLS and CDR2 YYNGEE. CDR3 in amino acids: CASSVGGRSGNTIYF. In nucleotides, the CDR3 is TGTGCCAGCAGCGTAGGGGGGCGCTCTGGAAACACCATATATTTT. The full variable domain, completed using reference TRBV9 and TRBJ1-3, is DSGVTQTPKHLITATGQRVTLRCSPRSGDLSVYWYQQSLDQGLQFLIQYYNGEERAKGNILERFSAQQFPDLHSELNLSSLELGDSALYFCASSVGGRSGNTIYFGEGSWLTVV.